The rows below give T cell receptor beta chains drawn from one sample of a study of shared clonotypes between healthy human individuals. Sequencing used immunoSEQ multiplex PCR; TCRdb keeps in-frame clones, though not all of them. This table holds 850,000 to 1,200,000 clones, around 76% found once. Sequencing input: memory CD4+ T cells sorted from blood. These TCRs come from a man younger than 30 in good health. The CDR3 runs from the conserved cysteine through the conserved F or W. The D gene is left open where the match is weak. Clone size is stated in some rows and not others, as once, few, many or a class when expanded.

>once|TRBJ2-7|TRBD1|TRBV5-1
TGCGCCAGCAGCTTGAATACAGGGGGCACCTACGAGCAGTACTTC
CASSLNTGGTYEQYF
>NA|TRBJ2-5|NA|TRBV5-5
TGTGCCAGCAGCTTGGCTCTAGTGAGTGAAGAGACCCAGTACTTC
CASSLALVSEETQYF
>NA|TRBJ2-3|NA|TRBV4-3
TGCGCCAGCAGCCAAGCTAGTCGCGTGACAGATACGCAGTATTTT
CASSQASRVTDTQYF
>NA|TRBJ2-7|NA|TRBV10-3
TGTGCCATCAGGGACTCCAGCGGGCCTGAGCAGTACTTC
CAIRDSSGPEQYF
>NA|TRBJ2-7|NA|TRBV7-8
TGTGCCAGCAGCTTAGATCCCGGGCCGCCCAGGCCCGAGCAGTACTTC
CASSLDPGPPRPEQYF
>NA|TRBJ2-3|TRBD2|TRBV5-1
TGCGCCAGCAGCCTTCTAGCGGGAGAGAGCACAGATACGCAGTATTTT
CASSLLAGESTDTQYF
>few|TRBJ1-2|NA|TRBV5-1
TGCGCCAGCAGCATGGAGGACGTATTGGGCTACACCTTC
CASSMEDVLGYTF
>NA|TRBJ1-4|NA|TRBV2
TGTGCCAGCAGCGAACAGGGAAGTAGTGGAAAACTGTTTTTT
CASSEQGSSGKLFF
>NA|TRBJ1-5|NA|TRBV6-5
TGTGCCAGCAGTGCAAAAAACAATCAGCCCCAGCATTTT
CASSAKNNQPQHF
>once|TRBJ2-7|TRBD2|TRBV6-6
TGTGCCAGCAACCTACTAGCGGGAGCCCACGAGCAGTACTTC
CASNLLAGAHEQYF
>NA|TRBJ2-7|NA|TRBV7-9
TGTGCCAGCAGCGCGCAAGGAGGGCGCGAGCAGTACTTC
CASSAQGGREQYF
>NA|TRBJ2-7|TRBD1|TRBV25-1
TGTGCCAGCAGTAGAGAAGGGGGCCTCTACGAGCAGTACTTC
CASSREGGLYEQYF
>NA|TRBJ2-1|TRBD1|TRBV29-1
TGCAGCATACCGCAGGGGGCCTACAATGAGCAGTTCTTC
CSIPQGAYNEQFF
>NA|TRBJ2-6|NA|TRBV5-6
TGTGCCAGCAGCTTGTACAGCTCTGGGGCCAACGTCCTGACTTTC
CASSLYSSGANVLTF
>NA|TRBJ2-7|TRBD2|TRBV6-1
TGTGCCAGCAGTGAGGCTAGCGGGGGGGCGGGCGTTGGCGAGCAGTACTTC
CASSEASGGAGVGEQYF
>NA|TRBJ2-2|TRBD2|TRBV10-2
TGCGCCAGCAGTGCCTTCCTAGCGGGGGGGAACACCGGGGAGCTGTTTTTT
CASSAFLAGGNTGELFF
>NA|TRBJ1-1|NA|TRBV30
TGTGCCTGGAGTGTCCCCAGGGAGGGTTTTGGGGCTTTCTTT
CAWSVPREGFGAFF
>NA|TRBJ2-4|NA|TRBV2
TGTGCCAGCAGTGCGGACAGCCTAGCCAAAAACATTCAGTACTTC
CASSADSLAKNIQYF
>few|TRBJ1-1|NA|TRBV4-1
TGCGCCAGCAGCCAAGATCTGGAGCTGAGCTTT
CASSQDLELSF
>many|TRBJ1-5|NA|TRBV6-1
TGTGCCAGCGAAAGACAGCCTGATAGCAATCAGCCCCAGCATTTT
CASERQPDSNQPQHF
>few|TRBJ1-1|NA|TRBV10-3
TGTGCCATCAGTGTTTCGGGTCTTGAAGCTTTCTTT
CAISVSGLEAFF
>few|TRBJ1-6|NA|TRBV2
TGTGCCAGCAATCCGACAGGCTCCTATAATTCACCCCTCCACTTT
CASNPTGSYNSPLHF
>NA|TRBJ2-5|TRBD1|TRBV6-1
TGTGCCAGCAGGGTCCCAAACAACAGGGGGGAGACCCAGTACTTC
CASRVPNNRGETQYF
>NA|TRBJ2-7|NA|TRBV2
TGTGCCAGCAGACTAGCCCGTTACGAGCAGTACTTC
CASRLARYEQYF
>many|TRBJ2-6|NA|TRBV27
TGTGCCAGCAGTTTTAGGTCGGGCACTGGGGCCAACGTCCTGACTTTC
CASSFRSGTGANVLTF
>NA|TRBJ2-7|TRBD1|TRBV7-2
TGTGCCAGCAGCTTGGGACAGGCAGGCGAGCAGTACTTC
CASSLGQAGEQYF
>NA|TRBJ2-3|TRBD2|TRBV2
TGTGCCAGCAGTGACAGTCGGACTAGCGGTCGCACAGATACGCAGTATTTT
CASSDSRTSGRTDTQYF